These 31 T cell receptor beta chains share one sample of origin, sequenced in a study of blood T cell repertoires in COVID-19. Some clones are missing from TCRdb's copy, which holds only in-frame ones; the method was immunoSEQ multiplex PCR. The table lists more than 13,000 clones, around 90% of them singletons. Sequencing was carried out using peripheral blood. The receptors originated from a human donor in a cohort sampled during active COVID-19.

This sequence joins TRBV19 and TRBJ2-1, with 14 bases lining up with TRBD2. After removal of 2 bases from V and 4 bases from J, the junction contained 1 base not matched to a gene. The CDR3 contains 16 residues. The germline V gene has CDR1 LNHDA and CDR2 SQIVND (reference sequence). CDR3 in amino acids: CASSIRTSGGYNEQFF. The CDR3 DNA reads as TGTGCCAGTAGTATACGGACTAGCGGGGGGTACAATGAGCAGTTCTTC. Full variable domain (missing parts from reference TRBV19 and TRBJ2-1): DGGITQSPKYLFRKEGQNVTLSCEQNLNHDAMYWYRQDPGQGLRLIYYSQIVNDFQKGDIAEGYSVSREKKESFPLTVTSAQKNPTAFYLCASSIRTSGGYNEQFFGPGTRLTVL.

This clone has just one count. This chain joins TRBV28 and TRBJ1-4; possible D gene TRBD1, 6 bases. Deletions cut 5 bases from V and 6 bases from J, with 13 bases between. Per germline, CDR1 MDHEN and CDR2 SYDVKM. The CDR3 is made up of 14 amino acids. CDR3 residues: CASSETGTDEKLFF. The DNA of the CDR3 is TGTGCCAGCAGTGAGACAGGAACGGATGAAAAACTGTTTTTT.

V and J are TRBV7-6 and TRBJ2-7, with a possible D match to TRBD2 (5 bases). Per the germline V gene, CDR1 is SGHVS and CDR2 is FNYEAQ. The CDR3 has 9 residues. As DNA, the CDR3 is TGTGCTCCGGAGGACGAGCAGTACTTC. Translated: CAPEDEQYF.

The chain combines TRBV14 with TRBJ2-1; TRBD2 matches 8 bases. The V and J ends lost 2 bases and 1 base, in that order; junction bases with no gene match: 1. The CDR3 consists of 15 residues. Germline-derived CDR1 and CDR2 are SGHDN and FVKESK. The CDR3 DNA is TGTGCCAGCAGCCAACTAGCGGGTTCCTACAATGAGCAGTTCTTC. Translated: CASSQLAGSYNEQFF.

V gene TRBV6-5 combines with J gene TRBJ2-7; 12 bases line up with TRBD2. Trimming took 10 bases from V and 2 from J; bases not matched to a gene: 9. Germline loops: CDR1 MNHEY, CDR2 SVGAGI. The CDR3 covers 15 residues. This CDR3 is CATAGLAGLAYEQYF. CDR3 DNA: TGTGCCACCGCGGGACTAGCGGGTTTAGCCTACGAGCAGTACTTC.

The J gene is TRBJ2-3, the V gene TRBV24-1, with 8 bases identical to TRBD2. Germline V lookup: CDR1 KGHDR, CDR2 SFDVKD. V lost 4 bases, J lost 4 bases, and 6 bases stayed unmatched. The CDR3 is 15 amino acids. CDR3 region: CATSEGTRMADTQYF. DNA for the CDR3: TGTGCCACCAGTGAGGGGACTAGGATGGCAGATACGCAGTATTTT.

The J gene is TRBJ2-1, the V gene TRBV5-1; 7 nucleotides align to TRBD2. The CDR3 length is 17 residues. The V gene end was trimmed by 3 bases and the J gene end by 12 bases; junction bases not matched to a gene: 21. CDR1 is SGHRS and CDR2 is YFSETQ in the germline V gene. The CDR3 DNA reads TGCGCCAGCAGCTCCCCACTGGGACTAAGCGGAGGAGGAACGCAGTTCTTC. Protein sequence: CASSSPLGLSGGGTQFF.

The genes are TRBV9 and TRBJ2-5; TRBD2 matches at 10 bases. The germline V gene encodes CDR1 SGDLS and CDR2 YYNGEE. Germline trimming cut 0 bases from V and 2 bases from J; bases unmatched to any gene: 10. The CDR3 covers 18 residues. The CDR3 loop reads CASSVGDLAGGSQETQYF. The CDR3 nucleotides are TGTGCCAGCAGCGTAGGCGACTTAGCGGGGGGTTCTCAAGAGACCCAGTACTTC.

The chain carries TRBV7-3 and TRBJ2-3; no reliable D call. The CDR3 has 16 residues. V was shortened by 0 bases and J by 0 bases, with 10 bases between the two germline ends. Germline-derived CDR1 and CDR2 are SGHTA and FQGTGA. The CDR3 DNA sequence: TGTGCCAGCAGCTTAACCTCTAGGATTAGCACAGATACGCAGTATTTT. Its protein product is CASSLTSRISTDTQYF. The variable domain in full, with the rest retrieved from reference TRBV7-3 and TRBJ2-3, is GAGVSQTPSNKVTEKGKYVELRCDPISGHTALYWYRQSLGQGPEFLIYFQGTGAADDSGLPNDRFFAVRPEGSVSTLKIQRTERGDSAVYLCASSLTSRISTDTQYFGPGTRLTVL.

V gene TRBV6-1 combines with J gene TRBJ1-2; TRBD1 matches 9 bases. Germline loops: CDR1 MNHNS, CDR2 SASEGT. J gave up 3 bases and V 2 bases, and 4 bases lay outside the gene matches. This CDR3 comprises 15 residues. CDR3 region: CASSETGGAHYGYTF. The CDR3 DNA is TGTGCCAGCAGTGAAACAGGGGGCGCCCACTATGGCTACACCTTC.

This clone showed up just once. V usage is TRBV7-2 and J usage is TRBJ2-7, with 8 bases matching TRBD1. The germline gives CDR1 SGHTA, CDR2 FQGNSA. V was pared by 5 bases and J by 3 bases, with 15 bases of the junction left unmatched. The CDR3 totals 17 residues. CDR3 DNA sequence: TGTGCCAGCAGCCCACGGACAGGGATTGGGGGGAGCTACGAGCAGTACTTC. Translated: CASSPRTGIGGSYEQYF. Variable domain in full (rest from reference TRBV7-2 and TRBJ2-7): GAGVSQSPSNKVTEKGKDVELRCDPISGHTALYWYRQSLGQGLEFLIYFQGNSAPDKSGLPSDRFSAERTGGSVSTLTIQRTQQEDSAVYLCASSPRTGIGGSYEQYFGPGTRLTVT.

The chain uses TRBV30 and TRBJ2-7; the match to TRBD2 covers 8 bases. After removal of 0 bases from V and 5 bases from J, the junction contained 9 bases not matched to a gene. This CDR3 contains 15 residues. CDR1 and CDR2 (germline): GTSNPN, SVGIG (reference sequence). CDR3 coding DNA: TGTGCCTGGAGTGTATCAGCGGGAGCGGGGGACGAGCAGTACTTC. This sequence encodes CAWSVSAGAGDEQYF. Using reference TRBV30 and TRBJ2-7 for the parts outside the CDR3, the full variable domain is SQTIHQWPATLVQPVGSPLSLECTVEGTSNPNLYWYRQAAGRGLQLLFYSVGIGQISSEVPQNLSASRPQDRQFILSSKKLLLSDSGFYLCAWSVSAGAGDEQYFGPGTRLTVT.

This clone was found once. The rearrangement links TRBV5-1 to TRBJ1-2; possible D gene TRBD1, 6 bases. CDR3 length: 14 amino acids. V was shortened by 3 bases and J by 8 bases, with 17 bases between the two germline ends. Germline V gene sequence: CDR1 SGHRS, CDR2 YFSETQ. The CDR3 spells CASSSRGAGSGYTF. In DNA, the CDR3 is TGCGCCAGCAGCTCCCGGGGGGCCGGGTCGGGCTACACCTTC.

As DNA, the CDR3 is TGTGCCAGCAGCAACCTCGGGGCCAACGTCCTGACTTTC. Amino acids: CASSNLGANVLTF. V usage is TRBV21-1 and J usage is TRBJ2-6; TRBD2 was called by the table and not checked on the DNA. TRBV21-1 constitutes a pseudogene. The CDR3 contains 13 residues.

The V and J genes are TRBV7-2 and TRBJ2-7, with 8 bases matching TRBD2. Trimming cost V 1 base and J 3 bases; bases outside gene matches: 5. The CDR3 totals 15 residues. Looked up from germline, CDR1 is SGHTA and CDR2 is FQGNSA. CDR3 in amino acids: CASSLGGAGDYEQYF. CDR3 coding DNA: TGTGCCAGCAGCTTAGGAGGAGCGGGGGACTACGAGCAGTACTTC.

The rearrangement joins TRBV6-5 to TRBJ2-7; possibly TRBD1 for D (6 bases). The CDR3 consists of 11 residues. Germline V gene sequence: CDR1 MNHEY, CDR2 SVGAGI. V lost 6 bases and J 3 bases, leaving 6 bases between the germline ends. The CDR3 protein is CASRQGYEQYF. CDR3 bases: TGTGCCAGCAGACAGGGCTACGAGCAGTACTTC.

The rearrangement uses TRBV24-1 and TRBJ2-3; 7 nucleotides agree with TRBD2. The CDR3 runs to 16 residues. The J segment lost 2 bases and the V segment lost 3 bases, leaving 7 bases of the junction unmatched. Per the germline V gene, CDR1 is KGHDR and CDR2 is SFDVKD. In nucleotides, the CDR3 is TGTGCCACCAGTGATGTAGAGCGGGGAATCACAGATACGCAGTATTTT. This translates into CATSDVERGITDTQYF.

The V call is TRBV6-4, the J call TRBJ2-7, with D possibly TRBD1 on 7 matching bases. CDR1 is MRHNA and CDR2 is SNTAGT in the germline V gene. The CDR3 consists of 14 residues. V was trimmed by 6 bases and J by 5 bases, leaving 17 bases between them. This CDR3 is CASSLQEGADEQYF. Here the CDR3 DNA reads TGTGCCAGCAGCCTACAGGAGGGGGCGGACGAGCAGTACTTC.

This chain uses TRBV30 with TRBJ1-1; D call uncertain. From germline, CDR1 is GTSNPN and CDR2 SVGIG (reference sequence). The CDR3 covers 11 residues. Trimming stripped 0 bases from V and 8 bases from J, with 7 bases between. This CDR3 is CAWSVLREAFF. Written as DNA, the CDR3 is TGTGCCTGGAGTGTTCTGCGGGAAGCTTTCTTT. The variable domain in full, with the rest retrieved from reference TRBV30 and TRBJ1-1, is SQTIHQWPATLVQPVGSPLSLECTVEGTSNPNLYWYRQAAGRGLQLLFYSVGIGQISSEVPQNLSASRPQDRQFILSSKKLLLSDSGFYLCAWSVLREAFFGQGTRLTVV.

V gene TRBV6-5 combines with J gene TRBJ1-4; no definite D call. The CDR3 covers 15 residues. Trimming took off 6 bases at V and 0 bases at J, with 11 bases between the two ends. CDR1 MNHEY and CDR2 SVGAGI come from the germline V gene. The CDR3 DNA follows: TGTGCCAGCAGCCCCGAGGGAGCAACTAATGAAAAACTGTTTTTT. It codes for CASSPEGATNEKLFF.

The J gene is TRBJ2-7, the V gene TRBV18; the D is unclear. CDR3 length: 15 residues. V shed 3 bases and J shed 2 bases, with 14 bases lying between them. Per germline, CDR1 KGHSH and CDR2 LQKENI. CDR3 sequence reads: CASSPPATETYEQYF. Written as DNA, the CDR3 is TGTGCCAGCTCACCCCCAGCGACCGAAACCTACGAGCAGTACTTC.

The chain is built from TRBV18 and TRBJ1-1; D is ambiguous. The CDR3 sequence is 14 residues long. Looked up from germline, CDR1 is KGHSH and CDR2 is LQKENI. Trimming removed 0 bases from V and 2 bases from J, with 7 bases in between. CDR3 DNA sequence: TGTGCCAGCTCACCACCCAGTATCAACACTGAAGCTTTCTTT. It yields the protein CASSPPSINTEAFF.

The chain employs TRBV4-2 and TRBJ2-1; D is unclear. CDR1 is LGHNA, CDR2 YNFKEQ, per germline. This CDR3 comprises 14 residues. Trimming cost V 0 bases and J 6 bases, with 9 bases left between them. The CDR3 region is CASSQDHSGNEQFF. In nucleotides, the CDR3 is TGTGCCAGCAGCCAAGATCACAGTGGCAATGAGCAGTTCTTC.

The V and J genes are TRBV19 and TRBJ1-6; possibly TRBD1 for D (5 bases). The CDR3 covers 15 residues. Germline lookup yields CDR1 LNHDA and CDR2 SQIVND (reference sequence). Trimming took off 4 bases at V and 7 bases at J, with 14 bases between the two ends. CDR3 bases: TGTGCCAGTAGTACCCAGGGAAGGGGAAATTCACCCCTCCACTTT. Its translation is CASSTQGRGNSPLHF.

This rearrangement joins TRBV7-2 to TRBJ2-1; D not resolved. Germline V lookup: CDR1 SGHTA, CDR2 FQGNSA. Trimming shortened V by 5 bases and J by 5 bases, and 13 bases separated the two germline ends. This CDR3 comprises 14 residues. Written as DNA, the CDR3 is TGTGCCAGCAGCCCCATTACCAACAACAATGAGCAGTTCTTC. Protein product: CASSPITNNNEQFF.

V gene TRBV28 combines with J gene TRBJ2-2, with D possibly being TRBD1 (5 bases). The CDR3 extends over 16 amino acids. Germline lookup yields CDR1 MDHEN and CDR2 SYDVKM. V dropped 0 bases and J dropped 4 bases, with 12 bases sitting between them. This chain's CDR3 is CASSLWAGSSTGELFF. CDR3 bases: TGTGCCAGCAGTTTATGGGCAGGGTCTAGCACCGGGGAGCTGTTTTTT.

The V call is TRBV28, the J call TRBJ2-1; 7 bases match TRBD2. The germline gives CDR1 MDHEN, CDR2 SYDVKM. The CDR3 loop spans 15 amino acids. Losses at the gene ends were 10 bases for V and 0 bases for J; bases not matched to a gene: 9. The chain's CDR3 is CAIPPPSGSYNEQFF. DNA for the CDR3: TGTGCCATCCCCCCCCCTAGCGGCTCCTACAATGAGCAGTTCTTC.

The chain has TRBV9 and TRBJ1-2; weak D call: TRBD1 (6 bases). CDR3 length: 13 residues. Germline CDR1 SGDLS, CDR2 YYNGEE. Trimming left V 3 bases short and J 5 bases short, with 11 bases between. The CDR3 loop reads CASSEQGRYGYTF. In nucleotides, the CDR3 is TGTGCCAGCAGCGAACAGGGTCGTTATGGCTACACCTTC.

There are a few counts of this clone. This rearrangement joins TRBV11-2 to TRBJ2-7; D may be TRBD1 (5 bases). This CDR3 is built from 14 residues. The ends were cut back, 5 bases at V and 6 bases at J, with 17 bases in the middle. Germline values: CDR1 SGHAT, CDR2 FQNNGV. CDR3 sequence reads: CASSRWQGEAEQYF. CDR3 DNA sequence: TGTGCCAGCAGCCGATGGCAGGGCGAGGCCGAGCAGTACTTC.

The chain couples TRBV7-9 to TRBJ2-1; 8 bases align to TRBD1. After removal of 4 bases from V and 10 bases from J, the junction contained 18 bases not matched to a gene. This CDR3 contains 17 residues. From germline, CDR1 is SEHNR and CDR2 FQNEAQ (reference sequence). In DNA, the CDR3 is TGTGCCAGCAGCTCTGCTACAGGGGGTGTTTCCCTCAGGGAGCAGTTCTTC. Translating it yields CASSSATGGVSLREQFF.

CDR3 nucleotide sequence: TGTGCCAGTAGTATAGCCGCTAGCGGGGACTCCTACGAGCAGTACTTC. Protein sequence: CASSIAASGDSYEQYF. This rearrangement joins TRBV19 to TRBJ2-7, with TRBD2 matching over 9 bases. This CDR3 region has 16 residues. Unmatched junction bases numbered 4, after V lost 1 base and J lost 0 bases. The germline gives CDR1 LNHDA, CDR2 SQIVND (reference sequence).